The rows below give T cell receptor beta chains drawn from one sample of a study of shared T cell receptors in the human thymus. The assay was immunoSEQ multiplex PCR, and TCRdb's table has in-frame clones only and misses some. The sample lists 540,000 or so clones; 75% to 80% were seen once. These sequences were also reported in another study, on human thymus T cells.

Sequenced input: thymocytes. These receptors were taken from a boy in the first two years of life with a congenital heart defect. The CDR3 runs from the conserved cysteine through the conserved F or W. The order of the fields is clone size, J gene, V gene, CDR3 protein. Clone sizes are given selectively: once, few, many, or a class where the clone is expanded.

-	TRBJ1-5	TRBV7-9	CASSLVGGRLSNQPQHF
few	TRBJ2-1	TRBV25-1	CASSAGLRHNEQFF
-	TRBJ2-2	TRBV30	CAWSVSGREGNTGELFF
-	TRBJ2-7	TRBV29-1	CSVSTVGGLAGRNEQYF
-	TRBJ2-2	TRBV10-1	CASSALRADKNTGELFF
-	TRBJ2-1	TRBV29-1	CSVEGGGRINEQFF
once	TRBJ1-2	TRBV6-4	CASSDSEGAVGYTF
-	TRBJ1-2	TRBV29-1	CSVLTPHGYTF
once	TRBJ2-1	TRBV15	CATSNWTSGGSYNEQFF
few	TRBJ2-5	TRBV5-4	CASSFKRDNQETQYF
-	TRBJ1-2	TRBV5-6	CASSLGQAHGYTF
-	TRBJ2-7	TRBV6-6	CASSYSGTSGIEQYF
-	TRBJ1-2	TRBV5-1	CASSLARAGNYGYTF
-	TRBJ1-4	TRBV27	CASSLVRGGKGEKLFF
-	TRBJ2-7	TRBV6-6	CASSGRTGLGEQYF
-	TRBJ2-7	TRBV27	CASSLGAGVEQYF
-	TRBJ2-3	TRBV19	CASSSGLRGEADTQYF
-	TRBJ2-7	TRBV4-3	CASSQGLAGVNSYEQYF
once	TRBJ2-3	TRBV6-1	CASSELTPGGRLTDTQYF
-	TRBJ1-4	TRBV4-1	CASSHYDRGREKLFF
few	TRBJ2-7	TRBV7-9	CASSRGTDRYEQYF
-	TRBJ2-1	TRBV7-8	CASRRREGSYNEQFF
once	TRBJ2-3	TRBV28	CASRSPPLASQNGTQYF
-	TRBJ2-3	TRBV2	CASSEDANNRGTQYF
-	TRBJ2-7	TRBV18	CASSPVGGAYEQYF
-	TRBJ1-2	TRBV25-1	CASSEDWSGPNYGYTF
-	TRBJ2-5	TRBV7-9	CASSLGRRDSGRAQETQYF
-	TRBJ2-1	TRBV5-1	CASSLVIGTGDHQRETNEQFF
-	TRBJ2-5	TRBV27	CASSVQGRETQYF
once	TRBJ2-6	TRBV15	CATSRFRWDSAASGANVLTF